This paragraph covers one T cell receptor beta chain sequence. Sequence at one end of the junction differs from germline and may be a read error. This entry belongs to a study of blood T cells in healthy people across ages. Together with a sample-barcoded 5' primer, a J-beta primer mix was included in a second PCR lasting roughly 6 to 12 cycles. TCRdb itself ran the 5' RACE reads through MiXCR, one entry per CDR3 protein. The sample comprises around 580,000 distinct CDR3 sequences, around 50% of which are singletons, and around 23% rests with the top ten. The receptor comes from a man older than 75 in good health. The source material was blood.

The CDR3 is CAGSYSNLRGRLFF. The CDR3 DNA sequence: TGTGCCGGCAGTTACTCGAACTTACGGGGGAGGCTGTTTTTT. The chain links TRBV6-5 to TRBJ1-4, with a tentative D call TRBD1 (5 bases). Germline assignment: CDR1 MNHEY and CDR2 SVGAGI. The CDR3 contains 14 residues.